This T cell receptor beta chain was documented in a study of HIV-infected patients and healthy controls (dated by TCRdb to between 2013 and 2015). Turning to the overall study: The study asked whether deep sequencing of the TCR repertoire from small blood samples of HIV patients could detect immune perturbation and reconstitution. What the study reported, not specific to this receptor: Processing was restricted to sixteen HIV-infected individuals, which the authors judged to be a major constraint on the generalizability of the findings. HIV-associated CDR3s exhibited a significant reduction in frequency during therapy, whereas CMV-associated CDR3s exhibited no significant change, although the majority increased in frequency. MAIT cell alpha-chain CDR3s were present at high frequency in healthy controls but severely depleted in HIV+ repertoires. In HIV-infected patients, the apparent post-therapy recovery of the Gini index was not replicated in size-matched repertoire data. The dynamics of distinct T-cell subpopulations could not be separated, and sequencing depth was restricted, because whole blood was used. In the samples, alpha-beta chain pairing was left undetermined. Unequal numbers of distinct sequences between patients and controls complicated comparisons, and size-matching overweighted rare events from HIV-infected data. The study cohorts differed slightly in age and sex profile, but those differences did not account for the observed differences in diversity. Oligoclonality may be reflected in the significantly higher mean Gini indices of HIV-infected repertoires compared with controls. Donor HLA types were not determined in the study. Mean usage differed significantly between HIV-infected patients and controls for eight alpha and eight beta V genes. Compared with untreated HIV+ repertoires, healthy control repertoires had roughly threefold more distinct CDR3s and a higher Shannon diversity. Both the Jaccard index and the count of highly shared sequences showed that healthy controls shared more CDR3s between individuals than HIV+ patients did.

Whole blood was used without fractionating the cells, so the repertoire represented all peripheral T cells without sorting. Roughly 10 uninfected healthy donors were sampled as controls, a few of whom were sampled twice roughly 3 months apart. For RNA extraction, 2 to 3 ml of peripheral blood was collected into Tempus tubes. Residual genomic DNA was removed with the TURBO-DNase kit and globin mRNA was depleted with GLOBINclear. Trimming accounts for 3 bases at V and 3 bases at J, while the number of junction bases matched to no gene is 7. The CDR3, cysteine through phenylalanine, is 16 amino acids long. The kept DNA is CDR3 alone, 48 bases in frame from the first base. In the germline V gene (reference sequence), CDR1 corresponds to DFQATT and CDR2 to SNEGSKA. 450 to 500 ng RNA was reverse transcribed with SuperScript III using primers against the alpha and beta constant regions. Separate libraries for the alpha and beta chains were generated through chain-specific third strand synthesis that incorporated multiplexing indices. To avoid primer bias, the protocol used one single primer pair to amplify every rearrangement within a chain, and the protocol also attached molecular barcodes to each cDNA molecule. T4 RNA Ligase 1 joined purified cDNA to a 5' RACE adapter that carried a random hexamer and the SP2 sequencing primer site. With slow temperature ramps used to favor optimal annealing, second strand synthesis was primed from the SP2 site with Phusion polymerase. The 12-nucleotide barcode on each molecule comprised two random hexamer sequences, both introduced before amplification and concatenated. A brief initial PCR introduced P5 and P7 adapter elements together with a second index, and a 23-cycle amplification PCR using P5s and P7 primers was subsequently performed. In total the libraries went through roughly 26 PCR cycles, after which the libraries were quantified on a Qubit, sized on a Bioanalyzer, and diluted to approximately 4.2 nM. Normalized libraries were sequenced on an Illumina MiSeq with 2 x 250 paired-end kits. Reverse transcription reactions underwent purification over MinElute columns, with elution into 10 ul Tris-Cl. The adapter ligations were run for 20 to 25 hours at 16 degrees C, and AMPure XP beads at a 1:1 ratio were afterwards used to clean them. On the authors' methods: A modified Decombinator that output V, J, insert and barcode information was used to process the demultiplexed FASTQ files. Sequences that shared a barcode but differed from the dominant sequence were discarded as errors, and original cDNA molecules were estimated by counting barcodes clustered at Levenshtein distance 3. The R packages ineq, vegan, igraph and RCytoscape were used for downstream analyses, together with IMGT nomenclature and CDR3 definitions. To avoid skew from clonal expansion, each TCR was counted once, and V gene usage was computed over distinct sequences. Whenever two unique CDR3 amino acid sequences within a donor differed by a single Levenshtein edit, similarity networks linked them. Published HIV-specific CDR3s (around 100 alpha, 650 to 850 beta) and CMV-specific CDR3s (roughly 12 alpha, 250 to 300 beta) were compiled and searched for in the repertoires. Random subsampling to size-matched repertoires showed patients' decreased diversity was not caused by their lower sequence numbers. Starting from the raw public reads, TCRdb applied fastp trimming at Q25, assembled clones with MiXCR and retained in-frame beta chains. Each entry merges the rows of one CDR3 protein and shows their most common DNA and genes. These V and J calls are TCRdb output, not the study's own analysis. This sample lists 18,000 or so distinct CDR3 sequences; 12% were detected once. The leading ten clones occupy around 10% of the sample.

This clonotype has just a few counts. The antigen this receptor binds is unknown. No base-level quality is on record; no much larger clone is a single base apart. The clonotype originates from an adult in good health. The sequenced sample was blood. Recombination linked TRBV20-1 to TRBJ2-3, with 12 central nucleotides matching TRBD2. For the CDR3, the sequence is CSASPRTSGVTDTQYF. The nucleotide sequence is TGCAGTGCTAGCCCACGGACTAGCGGGGTTACAGATACGCAGTATTTT.